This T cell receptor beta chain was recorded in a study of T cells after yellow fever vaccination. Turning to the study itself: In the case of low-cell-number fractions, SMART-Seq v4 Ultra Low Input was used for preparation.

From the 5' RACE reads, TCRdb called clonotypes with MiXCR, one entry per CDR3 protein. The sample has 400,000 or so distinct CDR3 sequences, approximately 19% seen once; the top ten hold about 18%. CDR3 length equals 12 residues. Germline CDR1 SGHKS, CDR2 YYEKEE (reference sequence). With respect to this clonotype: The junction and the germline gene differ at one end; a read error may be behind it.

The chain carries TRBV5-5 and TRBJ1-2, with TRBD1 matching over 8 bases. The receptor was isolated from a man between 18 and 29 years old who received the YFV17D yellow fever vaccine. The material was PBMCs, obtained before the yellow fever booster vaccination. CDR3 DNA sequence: TGTGCCAGCAGCTTGGTTCGGCAGGGGGCCAGCTTC. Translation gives CASSLVRQGASF.